This T cell receptor beta chain was captured in a study of blood T cells in healthy people across ages. Whole-study findings and limits: With unsorted PBMCs, a conclusive comparison of naive versus antigen-experienced cells was not possible. A strong correlation was seen between TCR beta diversity and naive T cell percentage.

In the case of this clonotype: The antigen remains unidentified. A much larger clone is a single base away; this may be a read error.

Germline loops: CDR1 SGHTA, CDR2 FQGNSA. The CDR3 extends over 13 amino acids. With a J-beta primer mix and a sample-barcoded 5' primer, a second PCR ran about 7 to 12 cycles. The template-switch adaptor was a 5' adaptor with 12 random nucleotides. It tagged each cDNA molecule. A single record per CDR3 protein comes from TCRdb applying MiXCR to the 5' RACE reads. The profile covers 1.5 million to 2 million distinct CDR3 sequences, with approximately 50% appearing a single time and approximately 2% taken by the ten largest. This TCR came from a woman aged 40 to 50 in good health. J is TRBJ1-6 and V is TRBV7-2; no clear D. The sample taken for sequencing was blood. CDR3: CASSVAKNSPLHF. Written as DNA, the CDR3 is TGTGCCAGCAGCGTAGCGAAGAATTCACCCCTCCACTTT.